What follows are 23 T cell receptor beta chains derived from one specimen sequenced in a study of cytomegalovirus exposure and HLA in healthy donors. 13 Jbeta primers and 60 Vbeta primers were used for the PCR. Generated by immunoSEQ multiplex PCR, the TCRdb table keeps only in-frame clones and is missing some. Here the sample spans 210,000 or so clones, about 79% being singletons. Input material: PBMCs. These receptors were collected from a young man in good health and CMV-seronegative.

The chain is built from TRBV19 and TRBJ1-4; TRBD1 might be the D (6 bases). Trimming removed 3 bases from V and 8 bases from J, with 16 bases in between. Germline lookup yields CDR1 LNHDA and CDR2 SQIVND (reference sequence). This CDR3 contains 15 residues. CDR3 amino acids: CASSIWAGAKEKLFF. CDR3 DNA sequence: TGTGCCAGTAGTATCTGGGCAGGGGCGAAAGAAAAACTGTTTTTT.

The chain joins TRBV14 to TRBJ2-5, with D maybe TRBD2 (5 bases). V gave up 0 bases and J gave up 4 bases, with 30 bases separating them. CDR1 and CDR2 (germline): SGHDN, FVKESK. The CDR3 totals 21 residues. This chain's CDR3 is CASSQDRDDISGKPRRETQYF. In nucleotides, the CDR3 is TGTGCCAGCAGCCAAGATCGGGATGACATCTCCGGTAAACCGCGACGAGAGACCCAGTACTTC.

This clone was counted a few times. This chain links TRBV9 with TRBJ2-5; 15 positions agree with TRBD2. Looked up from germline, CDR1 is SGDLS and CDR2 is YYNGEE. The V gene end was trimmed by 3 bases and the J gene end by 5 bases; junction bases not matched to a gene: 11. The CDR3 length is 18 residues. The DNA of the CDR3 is TGTGCCAGCAGCGCCGGGACTAGCGGGGGGCGACAGGACGAGACCCAGTACTTC. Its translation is CASSAGTSGGRQDETQYF.

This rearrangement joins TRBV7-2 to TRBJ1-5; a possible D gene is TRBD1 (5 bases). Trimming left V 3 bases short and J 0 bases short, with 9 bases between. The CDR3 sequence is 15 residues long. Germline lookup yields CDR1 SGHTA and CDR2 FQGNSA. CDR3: CASSLGGFSNQPQHF. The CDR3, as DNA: TGTGCCAGCAGCTTGGGGGGATTTAGCAATCAGCCCCAGCATTTT.

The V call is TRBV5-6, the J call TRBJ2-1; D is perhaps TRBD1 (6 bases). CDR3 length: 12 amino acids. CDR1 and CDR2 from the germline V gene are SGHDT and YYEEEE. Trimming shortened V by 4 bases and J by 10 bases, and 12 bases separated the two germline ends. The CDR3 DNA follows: TGTGCCAGCAGCGAACCGGGACACGAGCAGTTCTTC. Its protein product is CASSEPGHEQFF. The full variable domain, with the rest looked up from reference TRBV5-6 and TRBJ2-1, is DAGVTQSPTHLIKTRGQQVTLRCSPKSGHDTVSWYQQALGQGPQFIFQYYEEEERQRGNFPDRFSGHQFPNYSSELNVNALLLGDSALYLCASSEPGHEQFFGPGTRLTVL.

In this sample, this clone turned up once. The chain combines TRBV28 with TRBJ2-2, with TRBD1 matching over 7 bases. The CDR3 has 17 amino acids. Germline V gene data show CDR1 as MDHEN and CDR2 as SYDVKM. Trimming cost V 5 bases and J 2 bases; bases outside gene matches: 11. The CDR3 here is CASSPPRGPYNTGELFF. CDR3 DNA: TGTGCCAGCAGTCCCCCGAGGGGGCCCTACAACACCGGGGAGCTGTTTTTT. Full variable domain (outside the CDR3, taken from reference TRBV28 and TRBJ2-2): DVKVTQSSRYLVKRTGEKVFLECVQDMDHENMFWYRQDPGLGLRLIYFSYDVKMKEKGDIPEGYSVSREKKERFSLILESASTNQTSMYLCASSPPRGPYNTGELFFGEGSRLTVL.

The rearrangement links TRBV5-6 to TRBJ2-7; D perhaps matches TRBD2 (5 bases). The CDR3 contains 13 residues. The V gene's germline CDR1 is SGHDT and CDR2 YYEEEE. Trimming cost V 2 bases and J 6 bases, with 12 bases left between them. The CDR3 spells CASSFQVAREQYF. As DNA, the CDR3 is TGTGCCAGCAGCTTTCAGGTAGCGCGCGAGCAGTACTTC. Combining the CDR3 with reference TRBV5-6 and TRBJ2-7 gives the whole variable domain DAGVTQSPTHLIKTRGQQVTLRCSPKSGHDTVSWYQQALGQGPQFIFQYYEEEERQRGNFPDRFSGHQFPNYSSELNVNALLLGDSALYLCASSFQVAREQYFGPGTRLTVT.

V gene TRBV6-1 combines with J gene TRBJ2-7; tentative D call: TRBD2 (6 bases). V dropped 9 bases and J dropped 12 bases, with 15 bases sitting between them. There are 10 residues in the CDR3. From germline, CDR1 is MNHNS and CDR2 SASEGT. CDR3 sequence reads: CASWDFYWYF. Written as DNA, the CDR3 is TGTGCCAGTTGGGACTTCTATTGGTACTTC.

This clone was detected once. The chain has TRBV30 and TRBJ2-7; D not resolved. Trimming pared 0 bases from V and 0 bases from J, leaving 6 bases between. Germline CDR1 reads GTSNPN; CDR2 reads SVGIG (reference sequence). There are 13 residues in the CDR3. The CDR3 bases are TGTGCCTGGAGTGTATCACTCTCCTACGAGCAGTACTTC. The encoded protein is CAWSVSLSYEQYF. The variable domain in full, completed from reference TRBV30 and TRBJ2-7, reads SQTIHQWPATLVQPVGSPLSLECTVEGTSNPNLYWYRQAAGRGLQLLFYSVGIGQISSEVPQNLSASRPQDRQFILSSKKLLLSDSGFYLCAWSVSLSYEQYFGPGTRLTVT.

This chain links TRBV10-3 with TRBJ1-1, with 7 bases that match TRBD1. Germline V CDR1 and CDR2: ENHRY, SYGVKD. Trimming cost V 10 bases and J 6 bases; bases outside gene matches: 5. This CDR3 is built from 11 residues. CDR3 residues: CASMTGSEAFF. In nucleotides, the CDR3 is TGTGCCAGTATGACAGGGTCTGAAGCTTTCTTT.

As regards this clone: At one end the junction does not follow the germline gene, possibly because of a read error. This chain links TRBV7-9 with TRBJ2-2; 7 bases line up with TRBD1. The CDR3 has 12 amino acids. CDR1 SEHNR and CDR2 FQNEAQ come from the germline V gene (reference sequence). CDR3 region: CSSDRVTGELFF. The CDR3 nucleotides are TGTTCCAGCGACAGGGTAACCGGGGAGCTGTTTTTT.

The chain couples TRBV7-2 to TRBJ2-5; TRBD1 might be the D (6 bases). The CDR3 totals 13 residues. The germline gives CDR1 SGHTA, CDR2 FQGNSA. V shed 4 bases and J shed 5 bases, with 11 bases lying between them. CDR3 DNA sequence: TGTGCCAGCAGCTCCCAGGGGTCCGAGACCCAGTACTTC. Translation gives CASSSQGSETQYF.

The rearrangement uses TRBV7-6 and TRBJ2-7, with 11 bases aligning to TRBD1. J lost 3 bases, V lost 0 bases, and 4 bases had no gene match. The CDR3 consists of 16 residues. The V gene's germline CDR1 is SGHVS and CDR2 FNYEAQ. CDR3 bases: TGTGCCAGCAGCTTAGCCCCGGGACAGGGGGTCTACGAGCAGTACTTC. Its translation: CASSLAPGQGVYEQYF.

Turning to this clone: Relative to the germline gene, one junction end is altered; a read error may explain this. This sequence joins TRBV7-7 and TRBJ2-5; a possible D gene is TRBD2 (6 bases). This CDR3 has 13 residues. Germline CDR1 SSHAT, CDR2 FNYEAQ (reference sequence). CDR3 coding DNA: TGTGCTAGCAGCTTTTCGGGAGACGAGACCCAGTACTTC. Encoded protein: CASSFSGDETQYF.

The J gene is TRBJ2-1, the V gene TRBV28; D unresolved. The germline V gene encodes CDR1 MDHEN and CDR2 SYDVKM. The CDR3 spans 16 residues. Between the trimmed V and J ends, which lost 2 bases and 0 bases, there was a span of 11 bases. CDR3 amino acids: CASSLRTRSSYNEQFF. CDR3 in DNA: TGTGCCAGCAGTTTACGTACACGGAGCTCCTACAATGAGCAGTTCTTC. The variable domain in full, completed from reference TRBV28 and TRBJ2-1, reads DVKVTQSSRYLVKRTGEKVFLECVQDMDHENMFWYRQDPGLGLRLIYFSYDVKMKEKGDIPEGYSVSREKKERFSLILESASTNQTSMYLCASSLRTRSSYNEQFFGPGTRLTVL.

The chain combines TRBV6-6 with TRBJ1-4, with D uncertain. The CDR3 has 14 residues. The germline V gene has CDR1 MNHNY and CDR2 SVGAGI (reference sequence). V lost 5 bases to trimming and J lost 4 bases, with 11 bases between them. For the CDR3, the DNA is TGTGCCAGCAGTAGAGGGATGGTTAATGAAAAACTGTTTTTT. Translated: CASSRGMVNEKLFF.

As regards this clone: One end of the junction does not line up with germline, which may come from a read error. Here the CDR3 reads CASGIPGGNQPQHF. CDR3 coding DNA: TGTGCCAGTGGTATCCCGGGGGGCAATCAGCCCCAGCATTTT. This chain joins TRBV19 and TRBJ1-5; D may be TRBD1 (5 bases). CDR3 length equals 14 residues. Germline-derived CDR1 and CDR2 are LNHDA and SQIVND (reference sequence).

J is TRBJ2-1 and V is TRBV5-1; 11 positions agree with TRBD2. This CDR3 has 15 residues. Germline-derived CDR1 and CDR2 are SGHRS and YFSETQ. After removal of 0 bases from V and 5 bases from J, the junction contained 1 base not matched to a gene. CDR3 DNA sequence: TGCGCCAGCAGCTTGGGACTAGCGGGAAACAATGAGCAGTTCTTC. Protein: CASSLGLAGNNEQFF.

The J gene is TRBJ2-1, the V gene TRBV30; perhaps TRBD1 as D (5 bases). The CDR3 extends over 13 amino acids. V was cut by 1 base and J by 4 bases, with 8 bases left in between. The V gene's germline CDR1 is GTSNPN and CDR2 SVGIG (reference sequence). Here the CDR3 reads CAWSARVYNEQFF. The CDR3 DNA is TGTGCCTGGAGTGCCAGGGTTTACAATGAGCAGTTCTTC. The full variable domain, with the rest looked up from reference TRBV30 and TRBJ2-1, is SQTIHQWPATLVQPVGSPLSLECTVEGTSNPNLYWYRQAAGRGLQLLFYSVGIGQISSEVPQNLSASRPQDRQFILSSKKLLLSDSGFYLCAWSARVYNEQFFGPGTRLTVL.

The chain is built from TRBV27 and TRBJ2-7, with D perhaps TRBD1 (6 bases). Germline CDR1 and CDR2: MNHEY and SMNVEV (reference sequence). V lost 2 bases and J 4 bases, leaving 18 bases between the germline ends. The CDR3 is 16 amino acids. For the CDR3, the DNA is TGTGCCAGCAGTTTAAGCCGCCCAGGGGCTGGTTACGAGCAGTACTTC. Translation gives CASSLSRPGAGYEQYF.

DNA of the CDR3: TGCGCCAGCAGCCAAGAGCAGACCGGGACTAGCAGAGCAGATACGCAGTATTTT. This gives the protein CASSQEQTGTSRADTQYF. V gene TRBV4-3 combines with J gene TRBJ2-3; 9 bases map to TRBD2. This CDR3 is 18 amino acids long. The V gene's germline CDR1 is LGHNA and CDR2 YSLEER. V trimming: 0 bases; J trimming: 4 bases; junction bases outside the gene matches: 11.

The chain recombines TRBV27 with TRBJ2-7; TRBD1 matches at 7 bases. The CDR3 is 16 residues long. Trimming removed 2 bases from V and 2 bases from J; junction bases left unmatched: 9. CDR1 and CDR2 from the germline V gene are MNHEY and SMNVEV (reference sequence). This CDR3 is CASSLVRVDRAYEQYF. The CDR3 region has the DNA TGTGCCAGCAGTTTAGTCAGGGTCGACAGGGCCTACGAGCAGTACTTC.

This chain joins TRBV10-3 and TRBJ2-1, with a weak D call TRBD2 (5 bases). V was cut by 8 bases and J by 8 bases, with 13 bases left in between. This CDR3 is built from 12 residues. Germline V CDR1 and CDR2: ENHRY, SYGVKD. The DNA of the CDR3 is TGTGCCATCTCCTACCCCGGGGATGAGCAGTTCTTC. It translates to CAISYPGDEQFF.